A single sample is the source of the 27 T cell receptor beta chains below, sequenced in a study of T cells in Graves' hyperthyroidism and ophthalmopathy. It was RNA transcripts that yielded the amplified TCR beta CDR3 regions. When the TCR CDR3 underwent first-round RT-PCR, the HTBI primer set was used. TCRdb re-analysed the multiplex PCR reads in MiXCR, keeping a single row per CDR3 protein. Among 350,000 to 400,000 distinct CDR3 sequences listed, under 15% were seen once. Sequencing used blood. The source is a woman aged 25 to 39 with Graves' hyperthyroidism.

This clonotype was counted at least ten times. V and J are TRBV12-3 or TRBV12-4 and TRBJ2-3; D assignment may be TRBD1 or TRBD2 (5 bases each). The V and J ends lost 3 bases and 3 bases respectively, with 13 bases between them. The CDR3 loop spans 15 amino acids. Here the CDR3 reads CASSFGTRRTDTQYF. The CDR3 coding sequence is TGTGCCAGCAGTTTTGGGACCCGGCGGACAGATACGCAGTATTTT.

Many counts were recorded for this clonotype. This rearrangement joins TRBV7-3 to TRBJ2-3; 14 bases match TRBD2. CDR1 is SGHTA and CDR2 is FQGTGA in the germline V gene. The CDR3 runs to 17 residues. The V and J ends lost 5 bases and 0 bases, in that order; junction bases with no gene match: 4. This CDR3 is CASSTGTSGGSTDTQYF. The CDR3 DNA follows: TGTGCCAGCAGCACGGGGACTAGCGGGGGAAGCACAGATACGCAGTATTTT.

This clonotype was seen more than once but under ten times. The chain employs TRBV4-1 and TRBJ1-1; D not certain. With 0 bases removed from V and 1 base from J, the gap between germline ends came to 6 bases. There are 14 residues in the CDR3. CDR1 and CDR2 (germline): MGHRA, YSYEKL. Written as DNA, the CDR3 is TGCGCCAGCAGCCAAGATTTCGGGAACACTGAAGCTTTCTTT. As protein: CASSQDFGNTEAFF.

The genes are TRBV19 and TRBJ2-1; perhaps TRBD2 as D (5 bases). This CDR3 region has 13 residues. Germline V gene data show CDR1 as LNHDA and CDR2 as SQIVND (reference sequence). V lost 7 bases, J lost 7 bases, and 14 bases lay in between. CDR3 coding DNA: TGTGCCAGTAAGTTTCGAGGGCGTAATGAGCAGTTCTTC. This translates into CASKFRGRNEQFF.

This clonotype showed up many times. The CDR3 reads CASSLSPRDWISGTRLYEQYF. In nucleotides, the CDR3 is TGTGCCAGCAGTTTATCCCCCCGGGACTGGATTTCCGGGACTAGATTGTACGAGCAGTACTTC. The rearrangement uses TRBV28 and TRBJ2-7, with 8 bases aligning to TRBD2. The CDR3 runs to 21 residues. V gave up 1 base and J gave up 4 bases; unmatched junction bases: 24. CDR1 is MDHEN, CDR2 SYDVKM, per germline. The full variable domain, rest sourced from reference TRBV28 and TRBJ2-7, is DVKVTQSSRYLVKRTGEKVFLECVQDMDHENMFWYRQDPGLGLRLIYFSYDVKMKEKGDIPEGYSVSREKKERFSLILESASTNQTSMYLCASSLSPRDWISGTRLYEQYFGPGTRLTVT.

This clonotype was seen more than once but under ten times. The J gene is TRBJ1-4, the V gene TRBV7-8, with D possibly being TRBD1 (5 bases). Germline assignment: CDR1 SGHVS and CDR2 FQNEAQ. V dropped 5 bases and J dropped 8 bases, with 18 bases sitting between them. There are 15 residues in the CDR3. The CDR3 loop is CASSARVAGWEKLFF. For the CDR3, the DNA is TGTGCCAGCAGCGCCAGGGTGGCAGGGTGGGAAAAACTGTTTTTT.

At least ten counts were recorded for this clonotype. The genes are TRBV20-1 and TRBJ1-5; 7 positions match TRBD1. Germline V lookup: CDR1 DFQATT, CDR2 SNEGSKA (reference sequence). The J segment lost 4 bases and the V segment lost 3 bases, leaving 3 bases of the junction unmatched. The CDR3 sequence is 13 residues long. CDR3 bases: TGCAGTGCTAGGGGACAGAATAATCAGCCCCAGCATTTT. Its translation is CSARGQNNQPQHF.

There are a few counts of this clonotype. V is TRBV29-1 and J is TRBJ2-5; weak D call: TRBD2 (6 bases). The CDR3 extends over 12 amino acids. The germline gives CDR1 SQVTM, CDR2 ANQGSEA. V was shortened by 6 bases and J by 4 bases, with 12 bases between the two germline ends. The CDR3 sequence: CSVDRDSETQYF. The CDR3 DNA reads as TGCAGCGTCGACCGGGACTCAGAGACCCAGTACTTC.

The table lists this clonotype with a few counts. The chain combines TRBV20-1 with TRBJ2-7; TRBD2 agrees at 15 bases. The CDR3 sequence is 14 residues long. The germline CDR1 and CDR2 sequences are DFQATT and SNEGSKA (reference sequence). J gave up 4 bases and V 6 bases, and 4 bases lay outside the gene matches. CDR3 nucleotides: TGCAGTGCCACGGGACTAGCGGGAGGATACGAGCAGTACTTC. Protein sequence: CSATGLAGGYEQYF.

The CDR3 bases are TGTGCCAGCAGGGACAGTTACTCTGGAAACACCATATATTTT. It specifies CASRDSYSGNTIYF. The chain links TRBV28 to TRBJ1-3; D is perhaps TRBD1 (6 bases). Trimming left V 6 bases short and J 0 bases short, with 9 bases between. CDR3 size: 14 residues. Germline CDR1 is MDHEN and CDR2 is SYDVKM. The variable domain in full, completed from reference TRBV28 and TRBJ1-3, reads DVKVTQSSRYLVKRTGEKVFLECVQDMDHENMFWYRQDPGLGLRLIYFSYDVKMKEKGDIPEGYSVSREKKERFSLILESASTNQTSMYLCASRDSYSGNTIYFGEGSWLTVV.

This clonotype has a count of ten or more. The chain joins TRBV10-3 to TRBJ1-1, with 8 bases identical to TRBD1. CDR1 is ENHRY and CDR2 is SYGVKD in the germline V gene. This CDR3 contains 17 residues. V dropped 3 bases and J dropped 1; count of bases not matched to a gene: 10. The CDR3 DNA is TGTGCCATCAGTGACGCTCGGCTAGGACAGGGGAACACTGAAGCTTTCTTT. Protein: CAISDARLGQGNTEAFF.

V is TRBV28 and J is TRBJ1-5; D is uncertain. Germline CDR1 MDHEN, CDR2 SYDVKM. V lost 4 bases, J lost 1 base, and 11 bases lay in between. The CDR3 extends over 15 amino acids. In DNA form, the CDR3 reads TGTGCCAGCAGTTATAGCGGAGGGAGCAATCAGCCCCAGCATTTT. Its protein is CASSYSGGSNQPQHF.

V usage is TRBV5-1 and J usage is TRBJ2-1; D possibly uses TRBD1 or TRBD2 (6 bases each). Looked up from germline, CDR1 is SGHRS and CDR2 is YFSETQ. The CDR3 is 15 residues long. V gave up 4 bases and J gave up 7 bases, with 18 bases separating them. CDR3 in amino acids: CASSPDWGAINEQFF. The CDR3 bases are TGCGCCAGCAGCCCGGACTGGGGGGCGATAAATGAGCAGTTCTTC.

The V gene is TRBV28, the J gene TRBJ1-6, with 7 bases aligning to TRBD1. V lost 3 bases, J lost 9 bases, and 5 bases stayed unmatched. Germline CDR1 MDHEN, CDR2 SYDVKM. This CDR3 has 14 residues. The CDR3 is CASSFRQGGSPLHF. DNA for the CDR3: TGTGCCAGCAGTTTCCGACAGGGAGGTTCACCCCTCCACTTT.

This clonotype was counted ten times or more. The chain has TRBV12-3 or TRBV12-4 and TRBJ2-1; either TRBD1 or TRBD2 may fit D (5 bases each). The CDR3 is made up of 15 amino acids. V was trimmed by 6 bases and J by 4 bases, leaving 16 bases between them. In DNA form, the CDR3 reads TGTGCCAGCAGGAGGGGCTCGGGTACTTACAATGAGCAGTTCTTC. Its protein is CASRRGSGTYNEQFF.

This clonotype was counted ten times or more. The chain links TRBV28 to TRBJ1-2, with D possibly TRBD1 on 5 matching bases. The CDR3 has 17 amino acids. V lost 6 bases and J 4 bases, leaving 24 bases between the germline ends. CDR1 is MDHEN and CDR2 is SYDVKM in the germline V gene. Here the CDR3 reads CASRPLGSGRSAYGYTF. CDR3 DNA: TGTGCCAGCAGACCGCTTGGTTCAGGGAGGTCTGCCTATGGCTACACCTTC.

This clonotype was counted ten times or more. The genes are TRBV3-1 and TRBJ1-1; D not certain. Germline CDR1 LGHDT, CDR2 YNNKEL (reference sequence). The V end was cut by 5 bases, the J end by 3 bases, with 7 bases between. This CDR3 comprises 12 residues. CDR3 amino acids: CASSSVDTEAFF. DNA of the CDR3: TGTGCCAGCAGCTCTGTGGACACTGAAGCTTTCTTT.

A note on this clonotype: One base away lies a much larger clone, so this may be a sequencing read error. The V and J genes are TRBV7-2 and TRBJ2-1; 8 bases match TRBD1. The end of the DNA aligns better with TRBJ2-7, so the J call may be wrong. Germline assignment: CDR1 SGHTA and CDR2 FQGNSA. CDR3 length: 16 residues. In nucleotides, the CDR3 is TGTGCCAGCAGCTTAGCGCGGGCAGGGGGCTTCAATGAGCAGTACTTC. Encoded protein: CASSLARAGGFNEQYF.

This clonotype was detected ten times or more. The genes are TRBV24-1 and TRBJ2-5; 11 bases match TRBD2. The trim removed 4 bases at V and 5 bases at J, leaving 17 bases unmatched. CDR1 is KGHDR, CDR2 SFDVKD, per germline. The CDR3 totals 19 residues. CDR3 sequence: CATSDPSPELAGVGETQYF. CDR3 DNA sequence: TGTGCCACCAGTGACCCGTCCCCGGAACTAGCGGGAGTGGGGGAGACCCAGTACTTC.

This clonotype has at least ten counts. This chain uses TRBV6-1 with TRBJ1-2; possible D gene TRBD1, 5 bases. V lost 5 bases, J lost 4 bases, and 20 bases lay in between. Germline CDR1 reads MNHNS; CDR2 reads SASEGT. The CDR3 runs to 16 residues. CDR3 loop: CASSYLPLDSFYGYTF. The CDR3 bases are TGTGCCAGCAGTTACCTCCCCCTAGACAGTTTCTATGGCTACACCTTC.

This clonotype was seen just once. The J gene is TRBJ2-4, the V gene TRBV4-2, with D perhaps matching TRBD2 (5 bases). V was trimmed by 0 bases and J by 0 bases, leaving 12 bases between them. This CDR3 spans 17 amino acids. CDR1 is LGHNA, CDR2 YNFKEQ, per germline. The CDR3 here is CASSQDRGVLAKNIQYF. CDR3 nucleotide sequence: TGTGCCAGCAGCCAAGATCGGGGAGTACTAGCCAAAAACATTCAGTACTTC.

This clonotype has more than one count but fewer than ten. The J gene is TRBJ2-2, the V gene TRBV20-1, with 9 nucleotides matching TRBD2. Germline lookup yields CDR1 DFQATT and CDR2 SNEGSKA (reference sequence). CDR3 length: 18 residues. J lost 2 bases, V lost 3 bases, and 13 bases had no gene match. CDR3 in amino acids: CSARGLAPSIPNTGELFF. The DNA of the CDR3 is TGCAGTGCTAGGGGACTAGCCCCGAGTATCCCCAACACCGGGGAGCTGTTTTTT.

This clonotype has ten or more counts. The chain is built from TRBV5-1 and TRBJ1-1, with 9 bases matching TRBD1. The CDR3 runs to 15 residues. CDR1 is SGHRS, CDR2 YFSETQ, per germline. J was trimmed by 1 base and V by 4 bases; bases with no gene match: 5. CDR3 in DNA: TGCGCCAGCAGCGCGAACAGGGGGCCGAACACTGAAGCTTTCTTT. Translation: CASSANRGPNTEAFF.

This clonotype was seen many times. The chain combines TRBV7-9 with TRBJ2-2; D is unresolved. This CDR3 region has 13 residues. Trimming stripped 5 bases from V and 2 bases from J, with 6 bases between. The germline V gene has CDR1 SEHNR and CDR2 FQNEAQ (reference sequence). In nucleotides, the CDR3 is TGTGCCAGCAGCATTCTAAACACCGGGGAGCTGTTTTTT. This sequence encodes CASSILNTGELFF. The entire variable domain, with the rest obtained from reference TRBV7-9 and TRBJ2-2, is as follows: DTGVSQNPRHKITKRGQNVTFRCDPISEHNRLYWYRQTLGQGPEFLTYFQNEAQLEKSRLLSDRFSAERPKGSFSTLEIQRTEQGDSAMYLCASSILNTGELFFGEGSRLTVL.

In this sample, this clonotype turned up a few times. J is TRBJ1-2 and V is TRBV30; D call uncertain. With 0 bases removed from V and 3 bases from J, the gap between germline ends came to 23 bases. Per germline, CDR1 GTSNPN and CDR2 SVGIG (reference sequence). The CDR3 spans 18 residues. CDR3 bases: TGTGCCTGGAGTGTACAAGCTTTGCAGGAGTTATGGGACTATGGCTACACCTTC. Translated: CAWSVQALQELWDYGYTF. Full variable domain (outside the CDR3, taken from reference TRBV30 and TRBJ1-2): SQTIHQWPATLVQPVGSPLSLECTVEGTSNPNLYWYRQAAGRGLQLLFYSVGIGQISSEVPQNLSASRPQDRQFILSSKKLLLSDSGFYLCAWSVQALQELWDYGYTFGSGTRLTVV.

The chain uses TRBV30 and TRBJ1-6; no clear D gene. Germline lookup yields CDR1 GTSNPN and CDR2 SVGIG (reference sequence). The CDR3 extends over 11 amino acids. Trimming took off 2 bases at V and 10 bases at J, with 6 bases between the two ends. The DNA for the CDR3 is TGTGCCTGGAGTCTCCAATCACCCCTCCACTTT. Its translation is CAWSLQSPLHF.

This chain connects TRBV28 to TRBJ2-7, with 7 bases that match TRBD1. CDR3 size: 15 residues. Germline V gene sequence: CDR1 MDHEN, CDR2 SYDVKM. V shed 6 bases, J shed 4 bases, and the junction held 12 bases outside the gene matches. The CDR3 protein is CASRPSPGQLYEQYF. CDR3 nucleotides: TGTGCCAGCAGACCCTCCCCGGGACAGCTTTACGAGCAGTACTTC.